One and the same sample provided the 12 T cell receptor beta chains below, sequenced in a study of blood T cell repertoires in COVID-19. Assay: immunoSEQ multiplex PCR; the TCRdb copy retains only in-frame clones and omits some. The table records roughly 150,000 clones, roughly 85% of them present only once. Sequencing was carried out using peripheral blood. These receptors were obtained from a woman of 80 years or more with acute or convalescent COVID-19.

The genes are TRBV6-2 or TRBV6-3 and TRBJ2-5, with 9 bases lining up with TRBD2. The CDR3 is 17 residues long. Trimming took 6 bases from V and 1 from J; bases not matched to a gene: 12. The germline gives CDR1 MNHEY, CDR2 SVGEGT. CDR3 amino acids: CASRPPRLAEIQETQYF. In DNA, the CDR3 is TGTGCCAGCAGACCTCCCCGACTAGCGGAGATCCAAGAGACCCAGTACTTC.

This sequence joins TRBV19 and TRBJ1-2; 8 bases fit TRBD1. Germline CDR1 is LNHDA and CDR2 is SQIVND (reference sequence). Trimming removed 9 bases from V and 1 base from J; junction bases left unmatched: 10. The CDR3 runs 15 residues. CDR3 bases: TGTGCCAGCAGGACAGGGTTCCAGGGTAACTATGGCTACACCTTC. As protein: CASRTGFQGNYGYTF.

CDR3 loop: CASGRSYEQYF. The CDR3 nucleotides read TGTGCCTCGGGCCGGTCCTACGAGCAGTACTTC. This rearrangement joins TRBV30 to TRBJ2-7; D gene ambiguous. Trimming removed 7 bases at V and 1 base at J, with 8 bases between. CDR3 length: 11 residues. Looked up from germline, CDR1 is GTSNPN and CDR2 is SVGIG (reference sequence).

The chain has TRBV18 and TRBJ2-7; D is possibly TRBD2 (6 bases). Trimming shortened V by 3 bases and J by 0 bases, and 12 bases separated the two germline ends. The CDR3 consists of 15 residues. CDR1 is KGHSH, CDR2 LQKENI, per germline. CDR3 DNA: TGTGCCAGCTCACCTGAGGGAGGTAGCTCCTACGAGCAGTACTTC. Translation: CASSPEGGSSYEQYF.

The rearrangement links TRBV5-8 to TRBJ2-7; maybe TRBD1 (5 bases). This CDR3 region has 13 residues. The germline V gene has CDR1 SGHTS and CDR2 YDEGEE. V was cut by 3 bases and J by 9 bases, with 16 bases left in between. CDR3: CASSSFAGIGQYF. The CDR3 region has the DNA TGTGCCAGCAGCTCCTTTGCAGGGATCGGGCAGTACTTC.

The chain carries TRBV14 and TRBJ2-3; the D gene is possibly TRBD2 (5 bases). V was trimmed by 3 bases and J by 7 bases, leaving 8 bases between them. The CDR3 has 12 amino acids. Germline-derived CDR1 and CDR2 are SGHDN and FVKESK. The CDR3 bases are TGTGCCAGCAGCCATACGGACTATACGCAGTATTTT. It codes for CASSHTDYTQYF.

V gene TRBV3-1 (or the pseudogene TRBV3-2) combines with J gene TRBJ2-7; D might be TRBD1 (7 bases). V lost 3 bases and J 2 bases, leaving 14 bases between the germline ends. CDR3 length: 15 residues. CDR1 is LGHDT, CDR2 YNNKEL, per germline (reference sequence). DNA of the CDR3: TGTGCCAGCAGCCAGGGGGGACAGAGCCCCTACGAGCAGTACTTC. Translating it yields CASSQGGQSPYEQYF.

V gene TRBV2 combines with J gene TRBJ2-7, with 8 bases that match TRBD2. The CDR3 runs to 14 residues. After removal of 4 bases from V and 5 bases from J, the junction contained 7 bases not matched to a gene. Germline CDR1 reads SNHLY; CDR2 reads FYNNEI. CDR3 sequence reads: CASSGGLAFHEQYF. CDR3 coding DNA: TGTGCCAGCAGTGGTGGACTAGCATTCCACGAGCAGTACTTC.

V usage is TRBV7-9 and J usage is TRBJ2-7; D might be TRBD1 (5 bases). CDR1 is SEHNR, CDR2 FQNEAQ, per germline (reference sequence). Trimming left V 5 bases short and J 8 bases short, with 16 bases between. The length of the CDR3 is 13 residues. CDR3 sequence reads: CASSPLTVTQQYF. The CDR3 DNA is TGTGCCAGCAGCCCCCTGACAGTTACCCAGCAGTACTTC.

This chain links TRBV3-1 (or the pseudogene TRBV3-2) with TRBJ1-6; 7 bases match TRBD1. Germline V lookup: CDR1 LGHDT, CDR2 YNNKEL (reference sequence). CDR3 length: 20 residues. V shed 5 bases, J shed 0 bases, and the junction held 16 bases outside the gene matches. As DNA, the CDR3 is TGTGCCAGCAGCTACTTTCGGGACAGACTTTCGAGCTCCTATAATTCACCCCTCCACTTT. Amino acid sequence: CASSYFRDRLSSSYNSPLHF.

The V gene is TRBV5-1, the J gene TRBJ1-1, with 9 bases aligning to TRBD1. Trimming at V came to 4 bases and at J to 4 bases, leaving 11 bases not matched to a gene. The length of the CDR3 is 16 residues. Germline V gene data show CDR1 as SGHRS and CDR2 as YFSETQ. The CDR3 protein is CASSPPGQGMGTEAFF. CDR3 nucleotide sequence: TGCGCCAGCAGCCCCCCGGGACAGGGAATGGGCACTGAAGCTTTCTTT.

V and J are TRBV10-3 and TRBJ1-1; 8 bases are shared with TRBD1. The CDR3 covers 15 residues. Germline CDR1 and CDR2: ENHRY and SYGVKD. V shed 6 bases, J shed 2 bases, and the junction held 8 bases outside the gene matches. CDR3 coding DNA: TGTGCCATCAGCCCGGGACAGGCGATTAACACTGAAGCTTTCTTT. Translating it yields CAISPGQAINTEAFF.